This T cell receptor beta chain was identified in a study of blood T cell repertoires in COVID-19 (dated by TCRdb to 2020 to 2021). For context, the study as a whole: For ImmuneRACE Cohort 3, a participant was defined as recovered based on two consecutive negative NP/OP PCR tests, clearance by a healthcare professional, or resolution of symptoms. The collaborator samples originated in the United States, Italy and Spain and spanned the acute and convalescent phases of COVID-19. Nearly every sample came with metadata listing a de-identified subject ID, COVID-19 status, age in years and sex. The samples were drawn from the first 160 participants of the ongoing ImmuneRACE study and from 950 to 1,500 subjects provided by 6 global collaborators. A freely available public database, intended as a resource for researchers studying the immune response to SARS-CoV-2, is where the repertoires were released. The dataset comprised deeply sampled blood TCRbeta repertoires from subjects exposed to, actively infected with, or recovered from COVID-19. HLA class I and class II types, where available, came from metadata supplied by the sample provider rather than from assay-based typing. The material from the prospective study consisted of cDNA or gDNA derived from T cells, B-cell-depleted T cells, or PBMCs.

To note about this clone: Its specific antigen is unknown. Within one base of it there is no much larger clone, and no base qualities were kept.

The immunoSEQ Assay, a bias-controlled multiplex PCR, was used to amplify TCRbeta CDR3 regions from genomic DNA. The original pipeline was this. The number of nucleated cells in each sample was estimated from the amplification of reference gene primers within the assay. Sequence reads were collapsed and filtered to measure the absolute abundance of every unique TCRbeta CDR3 rearrangement. Productive Simpson clonality was computed per sample as the square root of Simpson's diversity index over productive rearrangements. Entries here come from immuneACCESS through TCRdb and include only in-frame sequences with V and J called. Some clones fail to appear in such tables; in the studies checked, an unresolved V gene covers under half of the shortfall, and the cause of the remainder is unknown. From that table come the V and J calls and clone size; the DNA was used to work out D and trimming. The sample includes over 250,000 clones, with 88% observed a single time. Around 2% of the sample is taken by the ten largest.

On the study overall, not on this receptor specifically: Clinical and demographic metadata were provided uncurated, with the amount varying by source and participant.

In the prospective study, participants were roughly 18 to 95 years old, resided in about two dozen geographic areas of the United States, and were enrolled through a virtual design. In the prospective study, participants were assigned to cohorts based on the clinical history participants reported in a screening survey and a study questionnaire. Mobile phlebotomists in the prospective study collected whole blood, serum and a nasopharyngeal or oropharyngeal swab from every participant. Additional blood draws and questionnaires over an approximately 2-month period could optionally be provided by prospective study participants. Blood samples from the prospective study were shipped frozen or at room temperature prior to DNA extraction. The germline V gene provides CDR1 SGHTA and CDR2 FQGNSA. V and J lose 0 bases and 2 bases, and a span of 10 bases separates them. The CDR3 runs 15 residues from the cysteine to the phenylalanine. The DNA shown is the 45-base CDR3, in frame from base 1.

This TCR was sampled from a woman aged 60-75 years in a cohort exposed to, infected with or recovered from COVID-19 (not recorded which). Recombination linked TRBV7-2 to TRBJ1-1; TRBD1 is a possible D gene, resting on 6 matching bases. The sample taken for sequencing was PBMCs or T cells enriched from blood (not recorded which). The CDR3 protein: CASSLAQTGNTEAFF. The nucleotides read TGTGCCAGCAGCTTAGCCCAGACAGGTAACACTGAAGCTTTCTTT.